These 5 T cell receptor beta chains were all obtained from the same sample, sequenced in a study of shared clonotypes between healthy human individuals. The protocol was immunoSEQ multiplex PCR, while the TCRdb copy is restricted to in-frame clones and leaves out a portion. The table records some 2,500,000 clones, roughly 93% of them present only once. The source material was naive CD4+ T cells from PBMCs. Stated subset: CD45RA+ positively selected. These receptors all come from a man between 18 and 35 years old in good health. Some clones in this sample may be carry-over from other donors' samples.

Worth noting for this clone: The sample has other DNA sequences that encode this CDR3 too. The chain carries TRBV28 and TRBJ1-4; tentative D call: TRBD1 (5 bases). Germline CDR1 and CDR2: MDHEN and SYDVKM. The CDR3 loop spans 15 amino acids. With 5 bases removed from V and 4 bases from J, the gap between germline ends came to 14 bases. The chain's CDR3 is CASSPAGGGNEKLFF. The CDR3 DNA reads as TGTGCCAGCAGTCCCGCGGGGGGTGGTAATGAAAAACTGTTTTTT.

In its sample, this clone was seen a few times. V is TRBV27 and J is TRBJ1-1, with D unresolved. Germline V CDR1 and CDR2: MNHEY, SMNVEV (reference sequence). The CDR3 totals 15 residues. The V and J ends lost 3 bases and 1 base respectively, with 12 bases between them. CDR3 in amino acids: CASSFLSSGNTEAFF. CDR3 bases: TGTGCCAGCAGTTTTCTTTCGTCAGGGAACACTGAAGCTTTCTTT.

V and J are TRBV2 and TRBJ2-5; TRBD1 might be the D (5 bases). Germline lookup yields CDR1 SNHLY and CDR2 FYNNEI. The germline V and J ends were trimmed by 5 bases and 4 bases, with 14 bases remaining between them. The CDR3 is made up of 14 amino acids. CDR3 residues: CASSLQGRRETQYF. The CDR3 bases are TGTGCCAGCAGTCTCCAGGGTAGGCGAGAGACCCAGTACTTC.

The gene calls are TRBV28 and TRBJ2-7, with 12 bases matching TRBD2. The V and J ends lost 8 bases and 2 bases, in that order; junction bases with no gene match: 7. This CDR3 has 15 amino acids. The germline V gene has CDR1 MDHEN and CDR2 SYDVKM. The CDR3 DNA follows: TGTGCCAGCCAGACCAGACTAGCGGGAGCCTACGAGCAGTACTTC. Protein sequence: CASQTRLAGAYEQYF.

CDR3 nucleotides: TGTGCCAGCAGCGGCAGGGGGCCCGCCGGGGAGCTGTTTTTT. Amino acids: CASSGRGPAGELFF. The chain recombines TRBV5-4 with TRBJ2-2; 8 bases match TRBD1. Germline V gene sequence: CDR1 SGHNT, CDR2 YYREEE (reference sequence). V shed 4 bases and J 6 bases; nucleotides not matched to a gene: 5. This CDR3 has 14 residues.